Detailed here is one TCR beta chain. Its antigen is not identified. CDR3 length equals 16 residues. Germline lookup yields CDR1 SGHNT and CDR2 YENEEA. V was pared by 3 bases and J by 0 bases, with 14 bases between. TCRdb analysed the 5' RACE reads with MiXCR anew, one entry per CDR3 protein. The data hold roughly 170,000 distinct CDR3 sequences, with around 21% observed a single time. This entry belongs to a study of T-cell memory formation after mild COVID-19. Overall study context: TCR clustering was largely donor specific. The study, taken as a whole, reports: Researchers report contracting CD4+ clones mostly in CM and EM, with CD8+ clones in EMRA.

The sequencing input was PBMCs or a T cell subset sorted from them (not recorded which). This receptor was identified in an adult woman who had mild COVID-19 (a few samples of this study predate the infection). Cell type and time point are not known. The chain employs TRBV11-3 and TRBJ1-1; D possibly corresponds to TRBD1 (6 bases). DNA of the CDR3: TGTGCCAGCAGCTTTCCACAGGGTCCGGTGAACACTGAAGCTTTCTTT. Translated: CASSFPQGPVNTEAFF.